This T cell receptor beta chain comes out of a study of ipilimumab plus nivolumab after autologous stem cell transplantation. Study-level background: Median doses per patient: a few ipilimumab, about 8 nivolumab.

Worth noting for this clone: As yet, its antigen is unknown. Different DNA sequences within this sample yield the same CDR3.

The CDR3 consists of 16 residues. V trimming: 0 bases; J trimming: 0 bases; junction bases outside the gene matches: 2. Per germline, CDR1 SGDLS and CDR2 YYNGEE. Sequenced by immunoSEQ multiplex PCR; TCRdb stores in-frame clones only, minus some. The sample includes about 15,000 clones, approximately 72% of them seen just once. Ipilimumab, 1 mg/kg, started 14 to 28 days after autologous transplant. General study findings and limits: TCR repertoire, Treg phenotype and gut microbiota reportedly support more study of this approach.

The genes are TRBV9 and TRBJ2-1, with 8 bases fitting TRBD2. The sequenced sample was PBMCs, obtained in a trial of ipilimumab plus nivolumab as post-transplant consolidation. This TCR was recovered from a male donor with primary mediastinal lymphoma. CDR3 in amino acids: CASSVVAGGSYNEQFF. CDR3 DNA: TGTGCCAGCAGCGTAGTTGCGGGAGGCTCCTACAATGAGCAGTTCTTC.